The present T cell receptor beta chain was sequenced within a study of T cells in Graves' hyperthyroidism and ophthalmopathy. Study-level findings and limits: Model output signaled ophthalmopathy a median 6.5 months ahead of onset. Ophthalmopathy could be told apart from stable hyperthyroidism with a 13 V-J model.

This clonotype was seen a handful of times. Its matching antigen is unknown. The CDR3 spans 11 residues. Between the trimmed V and J ends, which lost 7 bases and 2 bases, there was a span of 9 bases. Germline CDR1 and CDR2: SQVTM and ANQGSEA. RNA transcripts served as the template for amplifying TCR beta CDR3 regions. During a first-round RT-PCR of the TCR CDR3, the HTBI primer set was used. TCRdb processed the multiplex PCR reads anew with MiXCR; each CDR3 protein has one entry. The sample gives 300,000 to 450,000 distinct CDR3 sequences, about a fifth of which show up once; roughly two fifths is in the top ten. Researchers barred patients who had uncontrolled infection, other autoimmune disease, pregnancy or lactation. Diagnostic decisions used clinical symptoms, serum thyroxine and TRAb, thyroid ultrasound and orbital computed tomography.

The J gene is TRBJ2-7, the V gene TRBV29-1, with TRBD2 as a possible D gene (5 bases). The sequence came from a man aged 18-30 years with Graves' ophthalmopathy. The source material was blood. The CDR3 sequence is CSAGEAYEQYF. CDR3 nucleotide sequence: TGCAGCGCCGGGGAAGCCTACGAGCAGTACTTC.